This T cell receptor beta chain was found in a study of cytomegalovirus exposure and HLA in healthy donors (dated by TCRdb to 2016 to 2017). In the study overall: According to an earlier analysis of a few hundred of the donors, roughly 180 million T cells yielded roughly 110 million unique TCR beta sequences and around 280 Gb of sequence data. In an earlier analysis of more than 550 of the donors, high-throughput TCR beta sequencing was used to judge whether each TCR beta V gene segment behaved as functional or pseudogenic. A later analysis re-examined previously published TCR beta repertoires from about 700 donors and added high-resolution HLA genotyping to investigate patterns of TCR occurrence. In addition to the first cohort of 666 subjects, a separate validation cohort of approximately 120 different subjects was used. HLA typing included class I and class II loci at four-digit resolution. On average, approximately 250,000 unique TCR beta nucleotide sequences were sequenced per donor among roughly 430 genotyped donors of the cohort, with approximately 18% of those sequences being non-productive. Typing coverage varied by locus: roughly 629-630 donors for A, B, C, DRB1 and DQB1; under 550 for DQA1; 600 to 610 for DPA1; roughly 470 for DPB1. High-throughput TCR immunosequencing, statistical association of individual TCRs with disease status, and machine learning were combined to predict cytomegalovirus infection status. A later genetic analysis took genome-wide SNP genotypes for about 65% of the roughly 670 donors and used that subset as a discovery cohort. The T cell repertoires of 700 or so subjects were profiled by immunosequencing and related to cytomegalovirus serostatus. Alongside the repertoire data, information on donor age, sex, ethnicity and CMV serostatus was compiled. Rather than drawing on any new phenotypic data, the later analysis identified candidate immune exposures from TCR beta sequences and the way those sequences occurred across donors. Among the roughly 400 genotyped donors, 75% to 90% belonged to the genetic ancestry cluster associated with self-reported Caucasian donors. About 330 gigabases of sequencing data and approximately 91 million unique TCR sequences made up an early release that covered around 640 HLA-typed donors. Because of strong linkage in the cohort, roughly five DR-DQ haplotypes were treated as single units for association and clustering. Every discovery cohort repertoire had been produced on one sequencing platform. The study aimed to test whether cataloging public T cell receptors could reveal signatures of past pathogen exposure.

For this clone: Its cognate antigen has yet to be identified. The germline gene is not matched at one end of the junction; a read error may be the cause.

The germline V gene specifies KGHSY as CDR1 and FQNENV as CDR2. From the cysteine through the phenylalanine, the CDR3 covers 13 amino acids. Of all the DNA, just the CDR3 is kept, 39 bases in frame from base 1. Library preparation used the immunoSEQ multiplex PCR assay. For the multiplex PCR, a mixture combining 60 forward primers for TCR Vbeta segments and 13 reverse primers for TCR Jbeta segments was used. The CDR3 region of rearranged TCR beta genes was amplified from genomic DNA by a multiplex PCR assay. The amplified TCR beta libraries were sequenced on the Illumina HiSeq System as 87-base-pair reads. The paper's processing steps were these. A later analysis tallied roughly 80 million unique TCR beta chains across the 610 or so repertoires, and 10 million to 11 million of those chains were shared by two or more donors. To remove PCR and sequencing errors, raw reads were error-corrected and collapsed into unique sequences using a nearest-neighbor algorithm that merged closely related sequences. Alignment of CDR3 sequences to IMGT reference sequences was used to assign V, D and J gene segments. For a sequence to be retained, a match of at least six nucleotides to both a V gene segment and a J gene segment was required. A rearrangement was called productive if the CDR3 had no stop codons and remained in frame with V and J, and every other rearrangement was called non-productive. Following IMGT convention, CDR3 was defined as the stretch from the second conserved V-encoded cysteine up to the conserved J-encoded phenylalanine. The earlier analysis of some 540 of the donors excluded any sequence lacking an unambiguous match to a single V gene segment. In an earlier analysis of 500 to 750 of the donors, V segments were called functional above 56.7% productive rearrangements and were called segregating when the between-donor standard deviation exceeded 5%. A statistical classification framework was built to diagnose cytomegalovirus status from the catalog of TCR beta chain sequences. In a later analysis, TCR nucleotide sequences were compared against IMGT/GENE-DB human TR gene sequences so that V and J genes could be assigned. The TCRdist pipeline was used in a later analysis to assign CDR3 sequences and most-parsimonious VDJ recombination scenarios. In a later analysis, every TCR beta chain was defined by the combination of its CDR3 amino acid sequence and its V-gene family, and reads without a unique V-gene family were dropped. To address suspected cross-contamination and a sequencing artifact, a later analysis removed several hundred highly shared, low-generation-probability nucleotide sequences. In a later analysis, a clonal expansion index for each public chain was calculated from normalized within-repertoire ranks of inferred template counts. In a later analysis, generation probabilities were computed using a VDJ recombination model fitted to out-of-frame rearrangements, and the results were checked against IGoR. In a later analysis, TCR-TCR, TCR-HLA and TCR-CMV co-occurrence was scored with hypergeometric tests, and a repertoire-size bias correction was applied to TCR pairs. False discovery rates were estimated in a later analysis by permuting HLA or CMV assignments 20 times. A later analysis grouped co-occurring TCRs with DBSCAN, adding TCRdist sequence similarity when clustering within HLA-allele-positive subsets. Repertoires with fewer than 30,000 or more than 120,000 public chains, plus five repertoires with anomalous nucleotide sharing, were excluded from co-occurrence clustering. TCRdb holds this immuneACCESS table with in-frame rearrangements only. Some clones are missing; in checked studies, unresolved V genes explain under half, and the rest has no known cause. V and J calls plus clone size are reproduced from that table; the DNA served to infer D and trimming. The sample table shows some 99,000 clones, and around 81% are seen once. The top ten clonotypes cover more than 2% of the sample.

What the work shows at the level of the full study, not this receptor alone: Broadly in line with IMGT annotations, most TCR beta V segments showed up in productive rearrangements about 90% or about 30% of the time in an earlier analysis of approximately 600 of the donors. Immune exposure information for the cohort was limited to CMV serostatus. Correlated functional status among segregating V segments might be attributable to linkage disequilibrium, but an unknown experimental factor could not be ruled out. The earlier analysis of some 560 of the donors excluded 15 to 20 rarely observed V segments, including chromosome 9 orphons, because counts were too low. A cluster of highly shared sequence variants was judged likely to represent a technical artifact of the sequencing pipeline. While some public TCRs were present in many individuals, most TCR sequences turned up only very rarely across donors. In a later analysis, HLA-associated TCR beta chains were found to be more clonally expanded and to have lower generation probabilities than equally common non-associated chains. In a later genetic analysis, fewer N-insertions in productive TCRs were reported among donors in an Asian-associated ancestry cluster than the roughly 700-donor mean. A later genetic analysis associated a missense DCLRE1C variant with V-gene and J-gene trimming of TCR beta chains, and an independent cohort replicated the association. In vitro tests confirmed that a few of the cytomegalovirus-associated TCR beta chains recognize cytomegalovirus antigens. Because some donors lacked HLA typing at each locus, the association tests relied only on the typed subset. It was suggested by the authors that the approach could potentially be generalized to other disease states and immunological phenotypes. Assigning TCR associations to individual alleles was difficult when HLA alleles, especially DR and DQ, strongly co-occurred. A total of around 150 TCR beta chains were listed by the study as associated with cytomegalovirus. Presence/absence analyses assumed roughly uniform sequencing depth across donors, an assumption that may not hold. In both the original and validation cohorts, the classifier was reported to diagnose cytomegalovirus status with high specificity and sensitivity. In a later analysis, around 17,000 TCR beta sequences were associated with specific HLA alleles at a false discovery rate of 0.05. In a later analysis, TCR association rates were found to vary across HLA loci, with the most associated TCRs seen for DRB1 alleles and the fewest for HLA-C alleles. A later analysis reported that several top co-occurrence clusters appeared linked to parvovirus B19, influenza, CMV and Epstein-Barr virus. Most CMV-associated TCR beta chains appeared to be HLA-restricted in a later analysis, and the HLA associations seemed to be driven largely by CMV exposure. In this cohort, only TCR beta chains were sequenced, and detectable features were limited by the absence of alpha or paired-chain data. Because the 87-base-pair reads could not distinguish some IMGT-functional V segments, including TRBV6-2 and TRBV6-3, those segments were excluded. A further reported finding was that TCR beta sequences accurately predicted the HLA-A and HLA-B alleles for most subjects in the first cohort.

The cohort was made up of about 610 healthy bone marrow donors. Cohort members were all nominally healthy when sampled, although unrecorded immune exposures were likely present. The donor tested CMV seronegative, placing the donor among the 352 seronegative members of the cohort. Each donor provided a peripheral blood sample, and peripheral blood mononuclear cells were used for TCR beta sequencing. The Qiagen DNeasy Blood Extraction Kit was used to extract genomic DNA from the blood cell samples. The sample consisted of PBMCs. The sequence was collected from a woman in her thirties in good health and CMV-seronegative. The V and J genes are TRBV16 and TRBJ2-7; no D gene can be assigned with confidence. The CDR3 protein sequence reads: CASNQNGLYEQYF. The sequenced DNA is TGTGCCAGCAACCAAAATGGGCTCTACGAGCAGTACTTC.